The 26 T cell receptor beta chains presented below share a single source sample, sequenced in a study of blood T cells in healthy people across ages. Primers used in a second PCR of about 7 to 12 cycles were a sample-barcoded 5' primer and a J-beta primer mix. TCRdb used MiXCR to reprocess the 5' RACE reads, holding one entry per CDR3 protein. The sample has 1.5 million to 2 million distinct CDR3 sequences, roughly 28% seen once. The sequenced sample consisted of blood. The receptors were sampled from a woman in her thirties in good health.

V gene TRBV3-1 combines with J gene TRBJ1-5; D uncertain. The CDR3 consists of 13 residues. In germline, CDR1 is LGHDT, CDR2 YNNKEL (reference sequence). The V end was cut by 3 bases, the J end by 6 bases, with 9 bases between. The CDR3 region has the DNA TGTGCCAGCAGCCACCTTGATGGTCAGCCCCAGCATTTT. Residues: CASSHLDGQPQHF.

The chain has TRBV9 and TRBJ2-3, with 11 bases aligning to TRBD1. The CDR3 runs 20 residues. Germline trimming cut 4 bases from V and 4 bases from J; bases unmatched to any gene: 20. Germline V gene data show CDR1 as SGDLS and CDR2 as YYNGEE. This CDR3 reads CASSPGGGLRDRGTADTQYF. In DNA, the CDR3 is TGTGCCAGCAGCCCTGGAGGGGGCCTGCGGGACAGGGGGACCGCAGATACGCAGTATTTT. The complete variable domain, with remaining parts taken from reference TRBV9 and TRBJ2-3, reads DSGVTQTPKHLITATGQRVTLRCSPRSGDLSVYWYQQSLDQGLQFLIQYYNGEERAKGNILERFSAQQFPDLHSELNLSSLELGDSALYFCASSPGGGLRDRGTADTQYFGPGTRLTVL.

Ten or more counts support this clonotype. The rearrangement joins TRBV20-1 to TRBJ2-1, with TRBD2 matching over 9 bases. Germline V gene sequence: CDR1 DFQATT, CDR2 SNEGSKA (reference sequence). The ends lost 0 bases at V and 7 bases at J; junction bases unmatched: 4. The CDR3 has 14 amino acids. CDR3 in amino acids: CSARDPGLANEQFF. CDR3 DNA: TGCAGTGCTAGAGACCCGGGACTAGCAAATGAGCAGTTCTTC.

The chain carries TRBV20-1 and TRBJ2-1, with 9 nucleotides matching TRBD2. V was pared by 4 bases and J by 9 bases, with 10 bases of the junction left unmatched. The CDR3 extends over 14 amino acids. CDR1 DFQATT and CDR2 SNEGSKA come from the germline V gene (reference sequence). The DNA of the CDR3 is TGCAGTGCTATTAAAGCGGGGGGTGAAACTGAGCAGTTCTTC. Translated: CSAIKAGGETEQFF.

This clonotype showed up just once. DNA of the CDR3: TGTGCCAGCAGTGGGGGGCGGGAGCGGAGCATATACAATGAGCAGTACTTC. This gives the protein CASSGGRERSIYNEQYF. The rearrangement joins TRBV28 to TRBJ2-1; tentatively, D is TRBD2 (7 bases). The J call is uncertain, as TRBJ2-7 better fits the DNA end. Germline V gene data show CDR1 as MDHEN and CDR2 as SYDVKM. The CDR3 spans 17 residues.

This clonotype was counted between two and nine times. The chain couples TRBV20-1 to TRBJ2-3; D is perhaps TRBD2 (5 bases). V was clipped by 3 bases and J by 5 bases, with 12 bases between them. The CDR3 is made up of 13 amino acids. Germline-derived CDR1 and CDR2 are DFQATT and SNEGSKA (reference sequence). CDR3 residues: CSASGVWGDTQYF. DNA for the CDR3: TGCAGTGCTAGCGGGGTTTGGGGAGATACGCAGTATTTT.

About this clonotype itself: Since a much larger clone is just one base distant, this may be a read error. J is TRBJ2-7 and V is TRBV20-1; 9 bases line up with TRBD1. The trim removed 1 base at V and 3 bases at J, leaving 1 base unmatched. Germline-derived CDR1 and CDR2 are DFQATT and SNEGSKA (reference sequence). The CDR3 has 13 amino acids. CDR3 amino acids: CSARGQGGYEQYF. The CDR3 DNA reads TGCAGTGCTAGAGGACAGGGGGGCTACGAGCAGTACTTC.

The sample holds a few counts of this clonotype. The chain carries TRBV7-2 and TRBJ1-5, with D possibly TRBD1 on 5 matching bases. Germline V gene lookup returns CDR1 SGHTA and CDR2 FQGNSA. The ends were cut back, 1 base at V and 2 bases at J, with 12 bases in the middle. CDR3 size: 16 residues. CDR3 residues: CASSLEGSSGNQPQHF. The CDR3 bases are TGTGCCAGCAGCTTAGAGGGGTCATCTGGCAATCAGCCCCAGCATTTT.

This clonotype has ten or more counts. The V and J genes are TRBV7-9 and TRBJ2-1; 8 bases map to TRBD2. Germline assignment: CDR1 SEHNR and CDR2 FQNEAQ (reference sequence). The CDR3 runs to 14 residues. V trimming: 5 bases; J trimming: 6 bases; junction bases outside the gene matches: 6. This CDR3 is CASSPGGVPNEQFF. The CDR3 DNA is TGTGCCAGCAGCCCCGGGGGGGTTCCCAATGAGCAGTTCTTC.

This clonotype was found once. This chain connects TRBV12-3 or TRBV12-4 to TRBJ1-4; D may be TRBD1 (6 bases). The CDR3 length is 15 residues. Trimming cost V 5 bases and J 4 bases, with 14 bases left between them. DNA for the CDR3: TGTGCCAGCAGTCTCGGGACAACGCGTAATGAAAAACTGTTTTTT. It translates to CASSLGTTRNEKLFF.

This clonotype came up a few times. The V gene is TRBV29-1, the J gene TRBJ1-2, with D hard to call. Per germline, CDR1 SQVTM and CDR2 ANQGSEA. The CDR3 is made up of 13 amino acids. Deletions cut 4 bases from V and 4 bases from J, with 13 bases between. Here the CDR3 reads CSVGSPAGYGYTF. The DNA for the CDR3 is TGCAGCGTTGGGAGTCCCGCAGGCTATGGCTACACCTTC. Full variable domain (remainder filled in from reference TRBV29-1 and TRBJ1-2): SAVISQKPSRDICQRGTSLTIQCQVDSQVTMMFWYRQQPGQSLTLIATANQGSEATYESGFVIDKFPISRPNLTFSTLTVSNMSPEDSSIYLCSVGSPAGYGYTFGSGTRLTVV.

This clonotype was observed many times. The rearrangement uses TRBV7-9 and TRBJ2-1, with no clear D. CDR3 length: 12 residues. Germline loops: CDR1 SEHNR, CDR2 FQNEAQ (reference sequence). V gave up 5 bases and J gave up 0 bases, with 2 bases separating them. CDR3 nucleotides: TGTGCCAGCAGCCCCTCCTACAATGAGCAGTTCTTC. Its translation is CASSPSYNEQFF.

This chain links TRBV7-2 with TRBJ2-2; weak D call: TRBD2 (6 bases). The CDR3 is 17 residues long. CDR1 and CDR2 from the germline V gene are SGHTA and FQGNSA. The V end was cut by 2 bases, the J end by 4 bases, with 17 bases between. CDR3 in amino acids: CASSLQPAGLITGELFF. In DNA, the CDR3 is TGTGCCAGCAGCTTACAACCCGCGGGACTGATCACCGGGGAGCTGTTTTTT.

V and J are TRBV9 and TRBJ1-2, with TRBD1 matching over 10 bases. The V and J ends lost 0 bases and 8 bases, in that order; junction bases with no gene match: 7. CDR1 and CDR2 from the germline V gene are SGDLS and YYNGEE. The CDR3 runs 15 residues. The CDR3, as DNA: TGTGCCAGCAGCGTAGGGGGACAGGGGTTCTTCGGCTACACCTTC. It encodes CASSVGGQGFFGYTF.

In the case of this clonotype: This may be a read error, as it is one base from a much larger clone. This sequence joins TRBV7-3 and TRBJ2-1; D gene ambiguous. The length of the CDR3 is 14 residues. Trimming removed 2 bases at V and 8 bases at J, with 13 bases between. Per the germline V gene, CDR1 is SGHTA and CDR2 is FQGTGA. The CDR3, as DNA: TGTGCCAGCAGCTTACGGTTGTCCGTTGATGAGCAGTTCTTC. This sequence encodes CASSLRLSVDEQFF.

A word on this clonotype: Since a much larger clone is just one base distant, this may be a read error. This chain uses TRBV29-1 with TRBJ2-1, with 10 nucleotides matching TRBD1. CDR1 SQVTM and CDR2 ANQGSEA come from the germline V gene. V was pared by 5 bases and J by 8 bases, with 3 bases of the junction left unmatched. This CDR3 has 12 amino acids. The CDR3 region is CSVRDRGDEQFF. CDR3 DNA: TGCAGCGTTCGGGACAGGGGCGATGAGCAGTTCTTC.

A remark on this clonotype: One end of the junction does not line up with germline, which may come from a read error. V is TRBV7-9 and J is TRBJ2-1; D is perhaps TRBD1 (6 bases). CDR1 is SEHNR and CDR2 is FQNEAQ in the germline V gene (reference sequence). CDR3 size: 16 residues. The DNA of the CDR3 is TGTGCCAGCAGCTTAGGACCGCAGGGGATCCGGAATGGGCAGTTCTTC. Protein sequence: CASSLGPQGIRNGQFF. The variable domain in full, with the rest retrieved from reference TRBV7-9 and TRBJ2-1, is DTGVSQNPRHKITKRGQNVTFRCDPISEHNRLYWYRQTLGQGPEFLTYFQNEAQLEKSRLLSDRFSAERPKGSFSTLEIQRTEQGDSAMYLCASSLGPQGIRNGQFFGPGTRLTVL.

The count of this clonotype is one. V is TRBV27 and J is TRBJ1-6, with 7 bases lining up with TRBD1. After removal of 8 bases from V and 11 bases from J, the junction contained 6 bases not matched to a gene. CDR3 length: 12 residues. CDR1 and CDR2 from the germline V gene are MNHEY and SMNVEV (reference sequence). The CDR3 DNA reads TGTGCCAGCGGAACCAGGGGGGCACCCCTCCACTTT. Its protein is CASGTRGAPLHF.

With respect to this clonotype: One base away lies a much larger clone, so this may be a sequencing read error. The V and J genes are TRBV10-3 and TRBJ2-3; TRBD2 is a possible D gene (6 bases). Germline V gene sequence: CDR1 ENHRY, CDR2 SYGVKD. The CDR3 consists of 12 residues. Trimming removed 2 bases at V and 7 bases at J, with 7 bases between. The CDR3 loop reads CAISEAGHTQYF. The CDR3 DNA is TGTGCCATCAGTGAGGCGGGACATACGCAGTATTTT.

In its sample, this clonotype was seen many times. The chain carries TRBV4-1 and TRBJ1-2; D uncertain. The CDR3 sequence is 14 residues long. V was cut by 1 base and J by 2 bases, with 8 bases left in between. Germline V gene lookup returns CDR1 MGHRA and CDR2 YSYEKL. The CDR3 protein is CASSQAATNYGYTF. The CDR3 DNA is TGCGCCAGCAGCCAAGCTGCAACCAACTATGGCTACACCTTC.

In its sample, this clonotype was seen a few times. The chain combines TRBV3-1 with TRBJ2-7; D assignment may be TRBD1 or TRBD2 (5 bases each). V lost 6 bases and J lost 7, with 7 bases in between. Per germline, CDR1 LGHDT and CDR2 YNNKEL (reference sequence). CDR3 length: 10 amino acids. CDR3 residues: CASRGEEQYF. In DNA, the CDR3 is TGTGCCAGCAGAGGGGAGGAGCAGTACTTC.

There are many counts of this clonotype. V and J are TRBV20-1 and TRBJ2-3; the D is unclear. This CDR3 is 14 amino acids long. Germline V CDR1 and CDR2: DFQATT, SNEGSKA (reference sequence). Trimming stripped 6 bases from V and 2 bases from J, with 15 bases between. The CDR3 loop reads CSARTELNTDTQYF. The CDR3 DNA reads as TGCAGTGCAAGGACGGAGCTCAACACAGATACGCAGTATTTT.

V is TRBV29-1 and J is TRBJ1-1, with 7 bases identical to TRBD1. Losses at the gene ends were 3 bases for V and 5 bases for J; bases not matched to a gene: 6. The CDR3 covers 13 residues. Germline V gives CDR1 SQVTM, CDR2 ANQGSEA. This CDR3 reads CSVDEGAGTEAFF. CDR3 nucleotide sequence: TGCAGCGTTGACGAGGGGGCAGGGACTGAAGCTTTCTTT.

The gene calls are TRBV2 and TRBJ1-5; 7 bases are shared with TRBD1. The CDR3 is made up of 15 amino acids. J lost 1 base, V lost 2 bases, and 2 bases had no gene match. Germline V lookup: CDR1 SNHLY, CDR2 FYNNEI. CDR3 DNA: TGTGCCAGCAGTGAAAACAGGGGCAGCAATCAGCCCCAGCATTTT. Amino acids: CASSENRGSNQPQHF.

This CDR3 reads CASSPGTGEAEEQFF. Written as DNA, the CDR3 is TGTGCCAGCAGTCCCGGGACAGGGGAAGCTGAGGAGCAGTTCTTC. The rearrangement links TRBV7-2 to TRBJ2-1; 10 bases are a match to TRBD1. Looked up from germline, CDR1 is SGHTA and CDR2 is FQGNSA. V shed 6 bases and J 10 bases; nucleotides not matched to a gene: 12. This CDR3 contains 15 residues.

In this sample, this clonotype turned up many times. The chain is built from TRBV12-3 or TRBV12-4 and TRBJ2-7; D call uncertain. With 1 base removed from V and 6 bases from J, the gap between germline ends came to 7 bases. This CDR3 has 12 residues. The CDR3 DNA follows: TGTGCCAGCAGTTTAGTTCCGTTCGAGCAGTACTTC. Its protein product is CASSLVPFEQYF.